The rows below give T cell receptor beta chains drawn from one sample of a study of T cells expressing NK-cell markers. TCRdb re-called the 5' RACE reads; every CDR3 protein appears as one record, without DNA. The table lists a few hundred thousand distinct CDR3 sequences, with 1.4% in the top ten. Sequenced material: blood T cells: a sorted CD56 or NKG2C T cell subset, CD4+ or CD8+ T cells, or bulk PBMC T cells (not recorded which). These receptor sequences come from a woman aged 50 to 60 in good health. Both conserved end residues are part of each CDR3.

>TRBJ2-5|TRBV5-6
CASSPPLAGVETQYF
>TRBJ2-4|TRBV20-1
CSATALAKNIQYF
>TRBJ2-1|TRBV4-1
CASSQVLAGSIYNEQFF
>TRBJ1-2|TRBV28
CASSLYAPNYGYTF
>TRBJ1-2|TRBV6-1
CASSERTPLYGYTF
>TRBJ2-5|TRBV2
CASRIGLQETQYF
>TRBJ2-3|TRBV11-1
CASSGRRNQDTQYF
>TRBJ1-2|TRBV12-3/TRBV12-4
CASSFRGGWGYTF
>TRBJ1-3|TRBV25-1
CASSGRVLAGNTIYF
>TRBJ1-2|TRBV6-5
CASSAGRFVPRRYGYTF
>TRBJ1-2|TRBV5-1
CASSWRGQRADGYTF
>TRBJ2-3|TRBV7-3
CASSLLAAQFGDTQYF
>TRBJ2-1|TRBV30
CASQGETGTLYNEQFF
>TRBJ2-1|TRBV20-1
CSASLSVMANEQFF
>TRBJ2-1|TRBV5-1
CASTTWLSSGRTYEQFF
>TRBJ2-7|TRBV20-1
CSARDLRSGSYEQYF
>TRBJ2-3|TRBV2
CASRAGNGDTQYF
>TRBJ2-7|TRBV20-1
CSARTSGRLYEQYF
>TRBJ1-3|TRBV20-1
CSAPQAGLGNTIYF
>TRBJ2-2|TRBV19
CASTQSRASTGELFF
>TRBJ1-3|TRBV7-9
CASSYEDRVSGNTIYF
>TRBJ2-3|TRBV20-1
CSASALGQGQDTQYF
>TRBJ2-1|TRBV6-1
CASTRLELSYNEQFF
>TRBJ2-7|TRBV15
CATSRKWSGSGNEQYF